This TCR beta chain came from a study of T cell repertoires in cytomegalovirus infection. V lost 2 bases and J 4 bases, leaving 12 bases between the germline ends. Germline values: CDR1 SGHTA, CDR2 FQGNSA. This CDR3 is 15 amino acids long. TCRdb ran MiXCR on the reads and lists one entry per CDR3 protein. The sample comprises 300,000 to 400,000 distinct CDR3 sequences, about 28% of which are singletons, and 15% to 20% rests with the top ten. This clonotype was observed a few times. Antigen unknown. The rearrangement links TRBV7-2 to TRBJ1-5; D is unresolved. Sequenced material: cultured PBMCs, taken from culture after CMV antigen stimulation. The clonotype originates from a human donor in good health (CMV status not recorded). Some clones in this sample may be carry-over from other donors' samples. CDR3 coding DNA: TGTGCCAGCAGCTTAAACAGAGGGCTTAATCAGCCCCAGCATTTT. Residues: CASSLNRGLNQPQHF.